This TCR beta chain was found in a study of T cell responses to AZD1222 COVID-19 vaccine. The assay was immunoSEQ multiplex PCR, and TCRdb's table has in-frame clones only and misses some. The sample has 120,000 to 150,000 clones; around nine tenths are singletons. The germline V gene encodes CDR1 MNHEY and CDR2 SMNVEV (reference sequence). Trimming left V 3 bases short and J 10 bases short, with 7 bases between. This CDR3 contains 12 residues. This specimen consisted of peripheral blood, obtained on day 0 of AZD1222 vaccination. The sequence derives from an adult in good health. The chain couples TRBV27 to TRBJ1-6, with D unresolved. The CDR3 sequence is CASSFLASPLHF. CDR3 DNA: TGTGCCAGCAGTTTTCTTGCGTCACCCCTCCACTTT.